This record covers a single T cell receptor (beta chain). These data come from a study of technical replicates of blood from several donors. Germline values: CDR1 SGDLS, CDR2 YYNGEE. The V gene end was trimmed by 0 bases and the J gene end by 3 bases; junction bases not matched to a gene: 3. This CDR3 spans 15 amino acids. Produced via immunoSEQ multiplex PCR; TCRdb's table is partial and in-frame only. The sample yields around 69,000 clones, roughly 90% seen once. The chain is built from TRBV9 and TRBJ1-3; 7 positions agree with TRBD1. This clonotype was obtained from a human donor in good health. Some clones in this sample may be carry-over from other donors' samples. Source material: PBMCs. CDR3 sequence: CASSVGQGGGNTIYF. CDR3 nucleotide sequence: TGTGCCAGCAGCGTAGGGCAGGGGGGTGGAAACACCATATATTTT.